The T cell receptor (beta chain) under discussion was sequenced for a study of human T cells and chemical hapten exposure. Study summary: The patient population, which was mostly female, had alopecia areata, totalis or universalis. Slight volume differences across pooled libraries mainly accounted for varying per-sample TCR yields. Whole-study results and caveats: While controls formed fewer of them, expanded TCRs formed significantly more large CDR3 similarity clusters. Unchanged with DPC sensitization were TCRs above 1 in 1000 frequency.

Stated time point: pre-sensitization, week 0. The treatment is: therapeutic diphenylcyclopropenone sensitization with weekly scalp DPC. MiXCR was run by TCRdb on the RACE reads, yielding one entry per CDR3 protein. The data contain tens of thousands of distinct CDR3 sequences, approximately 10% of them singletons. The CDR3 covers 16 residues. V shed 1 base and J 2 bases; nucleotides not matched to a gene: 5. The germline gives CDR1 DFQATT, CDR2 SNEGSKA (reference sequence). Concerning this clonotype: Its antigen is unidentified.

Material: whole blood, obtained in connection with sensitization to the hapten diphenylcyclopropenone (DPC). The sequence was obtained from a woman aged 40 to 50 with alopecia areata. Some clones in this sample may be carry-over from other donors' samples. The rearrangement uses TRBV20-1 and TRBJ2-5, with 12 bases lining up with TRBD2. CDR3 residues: CSARAPLAGGQETQYF. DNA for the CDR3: TGCAGTGCTAGAGCCCCGCTAGCGGGGGGGCAAGAGACCCAGTACTTC.